This TCR beta chain was observed in a study of OX40 agonist ivuxolimab in advanced cancers. Study context: Anti-PD-1, anti-PD-L1 or anti-CTLA-4 therapy given earlier was allowed, and 30% to 45% had some.

Only in-frame clones appear in the TCRdb table, and some are missing; sequencing was by immunoSEQ multiplex PCR. The sample has about 86,000 clones, approximately 90% seen once; the top ten hold 1.4% to 1.5%. Looked up from germline, CDR1 is MNHNS and CDR2 is SASEGT. The length of the CDR3 is 15 residues. With 5 bases clipped from V and 3 bases from J, the junction kept 8 bases outside the gene matches. The sequence came from an adult with an advanced solid tumor such as melanoma, head and neck, liver or kidney cancer. The starting material was CD4+ or CD8+ T cells sorted from blood, obtained in a trial of the OX40 agonist ivuxolimab. The chain employs TRBV6-1 and TRBJ2-7; 9 nucleotides line up with TRBD1. This CDR3 is CASSPNPDRGYEQYF. In DNA form, the CDR3 reads TGTGCCAGCAGTCCTAATCCGGACAGGGGCTACGAGCAGTACTTC.